A selection of T cell receptor beta chains follows, all from one sample in a study of control samples from healthy donors and cancer patients. Assay: immunoSEQ multiplex PCR; the TCRdb copy retains only in-frame clones and omits some. The repertoire holds tens of thousands of clones, with 87% as singletons. The specimen sequenced was PBMCs. Receptor source: a woman aged 55-69 years with lung cancer. Each CDR3 is given with its conserved first and last residue. The order of the fields is J gene, D gene, CDR3 length, clone size, V gene, CDR3 DNA, CDR3 protein. D genes are given only for firm matches. Clone size, where shown, is once, few, many, or a class for clones that have expanded.

TRBJ1-6,TRBD1,16,NA,TRBV27,TGTGCCAGCAGTTTAGGTGGGACAGGGCGAAGTTCACCCCTCCACTTT,CASSLGGTGRSSPLHF
TRBJ1-1,TRBD1,13,NA,TRBV12-3/TRBV12-4,TGTGCCAGCAGTCCAAATGGACAGGGGGAAGCTTTCTTT,CASSPNGQGEAFF
TRBJ1-2,NA,13,NA,TRBV18,TGTGCCAGCTCACCGGATCAGTGGTATGGCTACACCTTC,CASSPDQWYGYTF
TRBJ2-1,TRBD1,16,NA,TRBV7-3,TGTGCCAGCAGCCCTCAACCCGGGACAGACTACAATGAGCAGTTCTTC,CASSPQPGTDYNEQFF
TRBJ2-5,TRBD2,16,NA,TRBV24-1,TGTGCCACCAGTGATCCCCAGGGAGGCGGGAGAGAGACCCAGTACTTC,CATSDPQGGGRETQYF
TRBJ1-1,NA,18,NA,TRBV2,TGTGCCAGCACTCACGACGGAGGACCTGCAGTTCCGAACACTGAAGCTTTCTTT,CASTHDGGPAVPNTEAFF
TRBJ2-1,NA,13,NA,TRBV25-1,TGTGCCAGCAGTGTGACAGGTTCAAATGAGCAGTTCTTC,CASSVTGSNEQFF
TRBJ2-2,NA,15,NA,TRBV9,TGTGCCAGCAGCGTTATGGGACAGAACACCGGGGAGCTGTTTTTT,CASSVMGQNTGELFF
TRBJ2-1,NA,14,NA,TRBV6-5,TGTGCCAGCAAAGACGGAACCGCTTTCAATGAGCAGTTCTTC,CASKDGTAFNEQFF
TRBJ1-1,NA,17,NA,TRBV15,TGTGCCACCAGCAGAGATCCGGGCCGCGGAATGAACACTGAAGCTTTCTTT,CATSRDPGRGMNTEAFF
TRBJ2-5,NA,13,NA,TRBV18,TGTGCCAGTCTCTTGGGGGGACAAGAGACCCAGTACTTC,CASLLGGQETQYF
TRBJ2-7,NA,12,few,TRBV12-3/TRBV12-4,TGTGCCTCGTCACGGAGATCCTACGAGCAGTACTTC,CASSRRSYEQYF
TRBJ1-3,NA,15,NA,TRBV4-1,TGCGCCAGCAGCCACCCCCAGCGCTCTGGAAACACCATATATTTT,CASSHPQRSGNTIYF
TRBJ1-4,NA,12,NA,TRBV19,TGTGCCAGTAGTTGGGAGGGTGAAAAACTGTTTTTT,CASSWEGEKLFF
TRBJ1-5,NA,13,NA,TRBV12-3/TRBV12-4,TGTGCCAGCAGTTTAATCGGTGATCAGCCCCAGCATTTT,CASSLIGDQPQHF
TRBJ1-5,NA,14,NA,TRBV11-2,TGTGCCAGCAGCTTAGGACAGGGCAATCAGCCCCAGCATTTT,CASSLGQGNQPQHF
TRBJ1-3,NA,13,once,TRBV2,TGTGCCAGCCCCCAGGGCTCTGGAAACACCATATATTTT,CASPQGSGNTIYF
TRBJ1-2,NA,13,medium-sized,TRBV2,TGTGCCAGCAGTGATCAGGAAAACTATGGCTACACCTTC,CASSDQENYGYTF
TRBJ2-1,TRBD1,15,NA,TRBV5-4,TGTGCCAGCAGCTTGGGGACAGGGACCTACAATGAGCAGTTCTTC,CASSLGTGTYNEQFF
TRBJ2-1,TRBD2,15,NA,TRBV28,TGTGCCAGCAGTCGGGCCGGGACTAGCTTCATTGAGCAGTTCTTC,CASSRAGTSFIEQFF
TRBJ1-2,TRBD1,14,NA,TRBV9,TGTGCCAGCAGCGTGGGACAGGAGAACTATGGCTACACCTTC,CASSVGQENYGYTF
TRBJ2-3,NA,15,NA,TRBV5-1,TGCGCCAGCAGCCCGGCCAGCCCCTTCACAGATACGCAGTATTTT,CASSPASPFTDTQYF
TRBJ2-1,NA,14,NA,TRBV7-3,TGTGCCAGCAGCGCCTACCGGGACAAGGGTGAGCAGTTCTTC,CASSAYRDKGEQFF
TRBJ1-6,NA,12,NA,TRBV12-3/TRBV12-4,TGTGCCAGCAGCCTGCCTGGATCACCCCTCCACTTT,CASSLPGSPLHF
TRBJ1-5,NA,15,NA,TRBV9,TGTGCCAGCAGCGTATCTGGGGGCTTGAATCAGCCCCAGCATTTT,CASSVSGGLNQPQHF
TRBJ1-1,NA,15,NA,TRBV5-4,TGTGCCAGCACTCTGGGGGGGTTACTGAACACTGAAGCTTTCTTT,CASTLGGLLNTEAFF
TRBJ2-1,TRBD2,16,NA,TRBV5-1,TGCGCCAGCAGCTTGGGAGGCGGGAGGTCCTACAATGAGCAGTTCTTC,CASSLGGGRSYNEQFF
TRBJ2-3,TRBD1,13,NA,TRBV11-2,TGTGCCAGCAGCTCCGACAGGGGAGATACGCAGTATTTT,CASSSDRGDTQYF
TRBJ1-1,NA,17,NA,TRBV19,TGTGCCAGTGCGCTTTTGACGGGACCGTTCATGAACACTGAAGCTTTCTTT,CASALLTGPFMNTEAFF
TRBJ1-2,TRBD1,19,NA,TRBV9,TGTGCCAGCAGCGTGAACATAGCGCGGACAGGGGAGGAAGGCTATGGCTACACCTTC,CASSVNIARTGEEGYGYTF
TRBJ2-3,TRBD1,16,NA,TRBV28,TGTGCCAGCAGGCAAGTAGGGACAGGCGGCACAGATACGCAGTATTTT,CASRQVGTGGTDTQYF
TRBJ2-7,TRBD1,15,NA,TRBV7-3,TGTGCCAGCAGCAAAGGACCGGGACAGGCCTACGAGCAGTACTTC,CASSKGPGQAYEQYF
TRBJ2-1,NA,15,NA,TRBV7-2,TGTGCCAGCAGCTTAGAAGGGATTGGCTACAATGAGCAGTTCTTC,CASSLEGIGYNEQFF
TRBJ1-3,TRBD1,16,once,TRBV4-1,TGCGCCAGCAGCCGATTACAGGGGGCGCTTGGAAACACCATATATTTT,CASSRLQGALGNTIYF
TRBJ2-1,NA,13,NA,TRBV5-1,TGCGCCAGCACACCCGTCCCTTCGGCTGAGCAGTTCTTC,CASTPVPSAEQFF
TRBJ1-5,TRBD1,15,NA,TRBV27,TGTGCCAGCAGTTCCAAACAGGGGACAAATCAGCCCCAGCATTTT,CASSSKQGTNQPQHF
TRBJ2-7,NA,16,NA,TRBV6-5,TGTGCCAGCAGTTACTCGACCAGGGAGAGCTCCTACGAGCAGTACTTC,CASSYSTRESSYEQYF
TRBJ2-7,TRBD2,16,NA,TRBV28,TGTGCCAGCAGCCCCTCGGGGGGGACTATTCCTTACGAGCAGTACTTC,CASSPSGGTIPYEQYF
TRBJ1-2,NA,14,NA,TRBV3-1/TRBV3-2,TGTGCCAGCAGCCAAGGAGGGGCGTCAAATGGCTACACCTTC,CASSQGGASNGYTF
TRBJ2-5,NA,14,NA,TRBV5-1,TGCGCCAGCAGCTTGTACGGGGGCGGTGAGACCCAGTACTTC,CASSLYGGGETQYF
TRBJ1-6,NA,17,once,TRBV4-1,TGCGCCAGCAGCCACCCGACAGCGAGCTCCTATAATTCACCCCTCCACTTT,CASSHPTASSYNSPLHF
TRBJ1-5,NA,14,NA,TRBV18,TGTGCCAGCTCACTCCAAAATAGCAATCAGCCCCAGCATTTT,CASSLQNSNQPQHF
TRBJ1-1,NA,13,few,TRBV2,TGTGCCAGCAGAGGCGGTTCGAACACTGAAGCTTTCTTT,CASRGGSNTEAFF
TRBJ1-4,TRBD1,13,NA,TRBV7-3,TGTGCCAGCAGCCGTGCCAGGGGGGAAAAACTGTTTTTT,CASSRARGEKLFF
TRBJ1-1,NA,14,NA,TRBV7-9,TGTGCCAGCAGCCATAGGTCCCGGGACACCGAACCGGTCTTT,CASSHRSRDTEPVF
TRBJ2-2,NA,14,NA,TRBV3-1/TRBV3-2,TGTGCCAGCAGCCCAAACAGGAACACCGGGGAGCTGTTTTTT,CASSPNRNTGELFF
TRBJ1-3,TRBD1,14,NA,TRBV18,TGTGCCAGCTCACCACCGGGACAGGGCTACACCATATATTTT,CASSPPGQGYTIYF
TRBJ1-3,NA,13,NA,TRBV2,TGTGCCAGCCTGGCAGCCTTTGGAAACACCATATATTTT,CASLAAFGNTIYF
TRBJ1-5,NA,16,NA,TRBV28,TGTGCCAGCTGTTTGGGAGGGGGGGCCCGGGATCAGCCCCAGCATTTT,CASCLGGGARDQPQHF
TRBJ2-7,TRBD1,15,NA,TRBV15,TGTGCCACCAGCAGAGACGGACAGGGGGTAGACGAGCAGTACTTC,CATSRDGQGVDEQYF
TRBJ1-5,TRBD1,16,NA,TRBV4-2,TGTGCCAGCAGCCAAGCCGGGACAGGGGACAATCAGCCCCAGCATTTT,CASSQAGTGDNQPQHF
TRBJ1-1,NA,15,once,TRBV10-1,TGCGCCAGCAGTCCAGAGGGGCGGACATACACTGAAGCTTTCTTT,CASSPEGRTYTEAFF